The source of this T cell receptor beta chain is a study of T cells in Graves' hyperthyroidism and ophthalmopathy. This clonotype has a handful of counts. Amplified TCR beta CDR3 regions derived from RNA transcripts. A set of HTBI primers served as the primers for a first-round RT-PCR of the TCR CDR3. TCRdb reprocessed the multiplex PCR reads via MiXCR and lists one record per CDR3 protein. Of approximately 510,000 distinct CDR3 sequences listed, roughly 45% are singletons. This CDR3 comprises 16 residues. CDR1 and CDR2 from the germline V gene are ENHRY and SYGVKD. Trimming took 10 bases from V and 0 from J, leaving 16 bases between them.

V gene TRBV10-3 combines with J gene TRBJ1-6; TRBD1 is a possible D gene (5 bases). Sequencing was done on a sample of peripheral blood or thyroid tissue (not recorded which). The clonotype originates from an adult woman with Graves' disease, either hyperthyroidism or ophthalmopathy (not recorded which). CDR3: CASATGVFSYNSPLHF. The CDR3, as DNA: TGTGCCAGCGCAACGGGGGTCTTCTCCTATAATTCACCCCTCCACTTT.